These T cell receptor beta chains were read from a single sample in a study of type 1 and type 2 diabetes patients. TCRdb reprocessed the multiplex PCR reads with MiXCR, giving one entry per CDR3 protein. The sample gives about 270,000 distinct CDR3 sequences, roughly 50% of which show up once; roughly an eighth is in the top ten. The sample was peripheral blood mononuclear cells (PBMCs). The receptors were gathered from a man younger than 35 with type 2 diabetes. Both conserved end residues are part of each CDR3. Fields, in order: D gene, J gene, clone size, V gene, CDR3 protein, CDR3 DNA. The D gene is left open where the match is weak. Only part of the rows carry a size: once, few, many, or a class if the clone is expanded.

d_gene: .
j_gene: TRBJ2-7
abundance: .
v_gene: TRBV5-1
CDR3aa: CASSLAGGLTYEQYF
CDR3nt: TGCGCCAGCAGCTTGGCCGGCGGACTAACCTACGAGCAGTACTTC

d_gene: .
j_gene: TRBJ2-3
abundance: once
v_gene: TRBV27
CDR3aa: CASSLSSRGDTQYF
CDR3nt: TGTGCCAGCAGTTTATCGTCACGAGGGGATACGCAGTATTTT

d_gene: .
j_gene: TRBJ1-1
abundance: .
v_gene: TRBV18
CDR3aa: CASSYLSRTGTEAFF
CDR3nt: TGTGCCAGCTCATACCTCTCCCGGACTGGAACTGAAGCTTTCTTT

d_gene: .
j_gene: TRBJ1-4
abundance: few
v_gene: TRBV30
CDR3aa: CAWSGTRSLSPAF
CDR3nt: TGTGCCTGGAGTGGGACCCGCTCGCTCTCCCCCGCTTTT

d_gene: .
j_gene: TRBJ1-5
abundance: .
v_gene: TRBV12-3/TRBV12-4
CDR3aa: CASSSTGVNQPQHF
CDR3nt: TGTGCCAGCAGTTCCACAGGCGTCAATCAGCCCCAGCATTTT

d_gene: TRBD1
j_gene: TRBJ1-6
abundance: .
v_gene: TRBV7-2
CDR3aa: CASRPTPTGAQNSPLHF
CDR3nt: TGTGCCAGCAGACCGACTCCTACAGGGGCACAGAATTCACCCCTCCACTTT

d_gene: .
j_gene: TRBJ1-5
abundance: few
v_gene: TRBV28
CDR3aa: CASSLQLWSRGMESNQPQHF
CDR3nt: TGTGCCAGCAGTTTACAACTTTGGAGCAGGGGAATGGAGAGCAATCAGCCCCAGCATTTT

d_gene: TRBD2
j_gene: TRBJ2-7
abundance: .
v_gene: TRBV5-1
CDR3aa: CASSESTSGTPQYF
CDR3nt: TGCGCCAGCAGTGAGTCAACTAGCGGGACGCCCCAGTACTTC

d_gene: .
j_gene: TRBJ2-5
abundance: few
v_gene: TRBV7-8
CDR3aa: CASSLEVPPETQYF
CDR3nt: TGTGCCAGCAGCTTAGAGGTACCTCCCGAGACCCAGTACTTC

d_gene: TRBD1
j_gene: TRBJ2-7
abundance: .
v_gene: TRBV29-1
CDR3aa: CSVRTGEWSEQYF
CDR3nt: TGCAGCGTTAGGACAGGGGAGTGGAGCGAGCAGTACTTC

d_gene: TRBD1
j_gene: TRBJ1-2
abundance: few
v_gene: TRBV19
CDR3aa: CASSPTPQGAYGYTF
CDR3nt: TGTGCCAGTAGTCCAACCCCACAGGGGGCATATGGCTACACCTTC

d_gene: TRBD2
j_gene: TRBJ2-3
abundance: many
v_gene: TRBV19
CDR3aa: CASRTSGGTDTQYF
CDR3nt: TGTGCCAGCAGGACTAGCGGGGGTACAGATACGCAGTATTTT

d_gene: .
j_gene: TRBJ1-1
abundance: .
v_gene: TRBV28
CDR3aa: CASNGRVGNTEAFF
CDR3nt: TGTGCCAGCAACGGCAGGGTAGGCAACACTGAAGCTTTCTTT

d_gene: .
j_gene: TRBJ2-5
abundance: .
v_gene: TRBV25-1
CDR3aa: CASMRETQYF
CDR3nt: TGTGCCAGCATGCGGGAGACCCAGTACTTC

d_gene: TRBD2
j_gene: TRBJ2-7
abundance: many
v_gene: TRBV10-2
CDR3aa: CASSRTSGINYEQYF
CDR3nt: TGCGCCAGCAGCAGGACTAGCGGGATTAACTACGAGCAGTACTTC

d_gene: TRBD1
j_gene: TRBJ2-5
abundance: .
v_gene: TRBV27
CDR3aa: CASSKGSGTGEWGTQYF
CDR3nt: TGTGCCAGCAGCAAAGGATCCGGGACAGGCGAATGGGGGACCCAGTACTTC

d_gene: .
j_gene: TRBJ1-3
abundance: .
v_gene: TRBV15
CDR3aa: CATSSGVITGNTIYF
CDR3nt: TGTGCCACCAGCAGCGGCGTCATCACTGGAAACACCATATATTTT

d_gene: TRBD1
j_gene: TRBJ1-1
abundance: few
v_gene: TRBV19
CDR3aa: CASLRDRESNTEAFF
CDR3nt: TGTGCCAGTCTGCGGGACAGGGAGTCCAACACTGAAGCTTTCTTT

d_gene: .
j_gene: TRBJ2-6
abundance: few
v_gene: TRBV24-1
CDR3aa: CATSFHGSGANVLTF
CDR3nt: TGTGCCACCTCTTTCCACGGGTCTGGGGCCAACGTCCTGACTTTC

d_gene: .
j_gene: TRBJ1-2
abundance: .
v_gene: TRBV30
CDR3aa: CAWSDQNYGYTF
CDR3nt: TGTGCCTGGAGTGATCAGAACTATGGCTACACCTTC

d_gene: TRBD2
j_gene: TRBJ2-1
abundance: .
v_gene: TRBV6-5
CDR3aa: CASSYRGGGSYNEQFF
CDR3nt: TGTGCCAGCAGTTACCGCGGGGGGGGGTCCTACAATGAGCAGTTCTTC

d_gene: .
j_gene: TRBJ2-3
abundance: .
v_gene: TRBV6-5
CDR3aa: CAVRVSTDTQYF
CDR3nt: TGTGCCGTTCGGGTTAGCACAGATACGCAGTATTTT

d_gene: TRBD1
j_gene: TRBJ2-7
abundance: .
v_gene: TRBV12-3/TRBV12-4
CDR3aa: CASTGTGVYEQYF
CDR3nt: TGTGCCAGTACCGGGACAGGGGTCTACGAGCAGTACTTC

d_gene: .
j_gene: TRBJ2-3
abundance: .
v_gene: TRBV19
CDR3aa: CASSTAGSLTDTQYF
CDR3nt: TGTGCCAGTAGTACCGCAGGGAGCCTCACAGATACGCAGTATTTT

d_gene: TRBD1
j_gene: TRBJ2-7
abundance: .
v_gene: TRBV20-1
CDR3aa: CSARAKVSRDRPYEQYF
CDR3nt: TGCAGTGCTAGAGCGAAGGTGTCCCGGGACAGACCCTACGAGCAGTACTTC